This T cell receptor beta chain was identified during a study of T cell repertoires in cytomegalovirus infection. For the study at large: The authors relied on CMV epitopes, both recently identified HLA-C-restricted and well-studied HLA-B-restricted. Carrying CMV and the relevant HLA type showed in public TCR beta signatures. Study-wide findings and caveats: In two of eight donors, the top clonotype was HLA-C-restricted CMV-specific. Cumulative frequency of public TCR beta families picked out carriers of CMV plus the relevant HLA.

In TCRdb, the reads were re-called with MiXCR into one record per CDR3 protein. The sample carries approximately 1,000,000 distinct CDR3 sequences, around 30% recorded once. In regard to this clonotype: The antigen remains unidentified. A read error may be the cause here, since a much bigger clone is one base away.

The TCR comes from a human donor in good health (CMV status not recorded). Some clones in this sample may be carry-over from other donors' samples. Sequences were derived from cultured CD8+ T cells from PBMCs, sampled from culture after CMV antigen stimulation.

In DNA form, the CDR3 reads TGTGCCAACAGCTCCCGGGACAACCATTACTATGGCTACACCTTC. It is translated as CANSSRDNHYYGYTF. This rearrangement joins TRBV7-2 to TRBJ1-2, with a tentative D call TRBD1 (6 bases). Germline V gives CDR1 SGHTA, CDR2 FQGNSA. The CDR3 runs 15 residues.